There are a few counts of the clone carrying this T cell receptor beta chain. Its target is not known. This entry comes from a study of cytomegalovirus exposure and HLA in healthy donors. Study outcomes and limitations: What a later analysis showed was that several of the most significant clusters appeared linked to common viral pathogens. In a later analysis, donors in an Asian-associated ancestry cluster reportedly had fewer N-insertions in productive TCRs than the cohort mean.

The PCR made use of 60 Vbeta and 13 Jbeta primers. Only in-frame clones appear in the TCRdb table, and some are missing; sequencing was by immunoSEQ multiplex PCR. The table records roughly 220,000 clones, approximately 80% of them present only once. Germline assignment: CDR1 MNHEY and CDR2 SVGAGI. The CDR3 covers 14 residues. The V segment lost 5 bases and the J segment 3 bases; nucleotides outside the gene matches: 6. The J gene is TRBJ2-7, the V gene TRBV6-5; TRBD1 matches 8 bases. Source material: PBMCs. The receptor was isolated from a young man in good health and CMV-seronegative. CDR3: CASSVTQGDYEQYF. CDR3 sequence (DNA): TGTGCCAGCAGTGTTACACAGGGGGACTACGAGCAGTACTTC.